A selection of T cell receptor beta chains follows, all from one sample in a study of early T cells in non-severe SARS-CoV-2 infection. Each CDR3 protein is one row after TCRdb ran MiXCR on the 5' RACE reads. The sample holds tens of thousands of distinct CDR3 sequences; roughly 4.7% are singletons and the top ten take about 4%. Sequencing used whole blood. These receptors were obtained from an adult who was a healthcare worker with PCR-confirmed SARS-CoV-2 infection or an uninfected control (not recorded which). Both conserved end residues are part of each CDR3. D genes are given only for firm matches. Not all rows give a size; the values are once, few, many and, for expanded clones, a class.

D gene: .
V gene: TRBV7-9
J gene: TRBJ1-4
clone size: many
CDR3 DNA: TGTGCCAGCAGCTTAAAACAGGGTTTGAGGATTGAAAAACTGTTTTTT
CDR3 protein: CASSLKQGLRIEKLFF

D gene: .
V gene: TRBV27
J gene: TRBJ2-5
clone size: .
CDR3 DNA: TGTGCCAGCAGTTTACTAGGGTCGGGGGAGACCCAGTACTTC
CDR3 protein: CASSLLGSGETQYF

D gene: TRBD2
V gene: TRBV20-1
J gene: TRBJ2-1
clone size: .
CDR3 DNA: TGCAGTGCTAGGGGGGACTTAGCGGGGTTTTCCAATGAGCAGTTCTTC
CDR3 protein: CSARGDLAGFSNEQFF

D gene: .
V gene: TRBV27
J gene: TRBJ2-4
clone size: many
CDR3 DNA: TGTGCCACAAGAGACCAAGCCAAAAACATTCAGTACTTC
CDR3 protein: CATRDQAKNIQYF

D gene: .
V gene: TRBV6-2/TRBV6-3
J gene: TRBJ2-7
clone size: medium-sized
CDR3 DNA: TGTGCCAGCAGTTACGCCAGAGGCTGGGACTACGAGCAGTACTTC
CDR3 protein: CASSYARGWDYEQYF

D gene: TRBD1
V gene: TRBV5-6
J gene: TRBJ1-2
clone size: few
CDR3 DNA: TGTGCCAGCAGCTCGGGACAGGGAACCTACGGCTACACCTTC
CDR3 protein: CASSSGQGTYGYTF

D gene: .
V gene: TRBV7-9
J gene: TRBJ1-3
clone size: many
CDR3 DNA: TGTGCCAGCAGCTTAGCCATGGCAGGGGCCTCTGGAAACACCATATATTTT
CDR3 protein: CASSLAMAGASGNTIYF

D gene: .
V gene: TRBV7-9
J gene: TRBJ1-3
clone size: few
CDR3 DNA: TGTGCCAGCAGCTTAGCTCTCCCCGCATACTCTGAAAACACCATATATTTT
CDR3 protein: CASSLALPAYSENTIYF

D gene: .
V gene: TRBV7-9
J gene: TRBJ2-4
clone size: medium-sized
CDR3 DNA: TGTGCCAGCAGCTACCCAGGGAGTGAGGCCAAAAACATTCAGTACTTC
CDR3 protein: CASSYPGSEAKNIQYF

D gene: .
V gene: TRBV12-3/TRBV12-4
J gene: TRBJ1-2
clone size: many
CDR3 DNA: TGTGCCAGCAGTTTACTGAGTTCCGGCTACACCTTC
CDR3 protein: CASSLLSSGYTF

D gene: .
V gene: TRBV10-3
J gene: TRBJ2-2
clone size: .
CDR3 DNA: TGTGCCATCAGCAGGGGGGCGAGGGACACCGGGGAGCTGTTTTTT
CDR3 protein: CAISRGARDTGELFF

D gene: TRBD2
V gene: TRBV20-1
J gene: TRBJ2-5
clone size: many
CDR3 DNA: TGCAGTGCTCCCGGGACTAGCGGGTATCAGGGGACCCAGTACTTC
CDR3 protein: CSAPGTSGYQGTQYF

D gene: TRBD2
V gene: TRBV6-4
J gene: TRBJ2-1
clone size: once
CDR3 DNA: TGTGCCAGCAGTGAGCGACTAGCTGCGGCGTACAATGAGCAGTTCTTC
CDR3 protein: CASSERLAAAYNEQFF

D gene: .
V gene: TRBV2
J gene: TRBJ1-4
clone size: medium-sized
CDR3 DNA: TGTGCCAGCAGTGATCCTGGACGTAGTAATGAAAAACTGTTTTTT
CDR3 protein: CASSDPGRSNEKLFF

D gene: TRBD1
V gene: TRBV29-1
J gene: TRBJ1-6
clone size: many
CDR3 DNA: TGCAGCGTGAGACAGGGGCCCTATAATTCACCCCTCCACTTT
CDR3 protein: CSVRQGPYNSPLHF